This TCR beta chain comes out of a study of T cell responses to AZD1222 COVID-19 vaccine. Study observations and caveats: Females outnumbered males among donors, who were mostly white British; clonal diversity was possibly underestimated. In all cases, repertoires were sampled only after the peak T cell response.

TCRdb's table, derived via immunoSEQ multiplex PCR, lists solely in-frame clones and lacks some. The sample has some 120,000 clones; more than 85% are singletons. This clone was detected only a few times. Antigen specificity is unknown. Looked up from germline, CDR1 is SEHNR and CDR2 is FQNEAQ (reference sequence). The CDR3 has 14 residues. V was trimmed by 4 bases and J by 5 bases, leaving 14 bases between them. The genes are TRBV7-9 and TRBJ1-1; D perhaps matches TRBD1 (6 bases). Material: peripheral blood, obtained on day 0 of AZD1222 vaccination. The receptor was derived from an adult in good health. CDR3 sequence reads: CASSSRDKETEAFF. The CDR3, as DNA: TGTGCCAGCAGCTCACGGGACAAGGAAACTGAAGCTTTCTTT.